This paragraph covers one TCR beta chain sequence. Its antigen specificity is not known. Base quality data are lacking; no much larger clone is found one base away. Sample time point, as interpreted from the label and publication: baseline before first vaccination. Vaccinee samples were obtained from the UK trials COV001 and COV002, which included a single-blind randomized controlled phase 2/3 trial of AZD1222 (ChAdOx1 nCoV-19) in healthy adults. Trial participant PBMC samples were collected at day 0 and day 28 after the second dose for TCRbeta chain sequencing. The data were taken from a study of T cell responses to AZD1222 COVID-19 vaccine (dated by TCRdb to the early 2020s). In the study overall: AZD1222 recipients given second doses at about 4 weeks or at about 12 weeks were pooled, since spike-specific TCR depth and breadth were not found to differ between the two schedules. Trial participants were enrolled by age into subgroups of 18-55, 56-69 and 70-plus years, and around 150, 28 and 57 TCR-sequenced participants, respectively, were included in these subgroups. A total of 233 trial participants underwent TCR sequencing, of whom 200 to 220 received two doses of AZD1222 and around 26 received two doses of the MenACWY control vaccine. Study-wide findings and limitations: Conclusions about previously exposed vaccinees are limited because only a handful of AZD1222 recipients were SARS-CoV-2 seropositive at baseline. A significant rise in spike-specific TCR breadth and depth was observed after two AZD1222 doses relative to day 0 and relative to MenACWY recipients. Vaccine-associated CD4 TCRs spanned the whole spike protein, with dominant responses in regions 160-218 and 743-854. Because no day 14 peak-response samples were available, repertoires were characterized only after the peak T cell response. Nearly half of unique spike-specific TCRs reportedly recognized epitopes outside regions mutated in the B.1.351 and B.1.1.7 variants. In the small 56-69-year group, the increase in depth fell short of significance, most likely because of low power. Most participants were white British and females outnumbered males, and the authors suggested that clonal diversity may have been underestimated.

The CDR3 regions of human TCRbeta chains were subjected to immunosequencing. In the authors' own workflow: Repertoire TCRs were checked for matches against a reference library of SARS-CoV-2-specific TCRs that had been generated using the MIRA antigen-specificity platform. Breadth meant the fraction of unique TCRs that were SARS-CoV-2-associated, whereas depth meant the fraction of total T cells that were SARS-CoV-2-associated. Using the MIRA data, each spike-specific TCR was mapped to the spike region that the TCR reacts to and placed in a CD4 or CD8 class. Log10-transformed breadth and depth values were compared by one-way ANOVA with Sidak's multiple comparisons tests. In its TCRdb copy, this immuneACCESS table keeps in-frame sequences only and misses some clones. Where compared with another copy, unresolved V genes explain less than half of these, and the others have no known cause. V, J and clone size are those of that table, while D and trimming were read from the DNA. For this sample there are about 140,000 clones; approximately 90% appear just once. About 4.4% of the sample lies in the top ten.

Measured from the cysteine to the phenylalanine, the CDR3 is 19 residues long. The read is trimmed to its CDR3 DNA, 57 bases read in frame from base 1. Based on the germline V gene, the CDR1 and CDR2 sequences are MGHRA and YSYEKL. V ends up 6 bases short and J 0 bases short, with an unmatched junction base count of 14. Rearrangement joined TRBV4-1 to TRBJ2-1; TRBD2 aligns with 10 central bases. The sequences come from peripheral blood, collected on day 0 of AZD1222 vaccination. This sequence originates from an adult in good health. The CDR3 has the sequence CASRRGASGSPSSYNEQFF. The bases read TGCGCCAGCAGGAGGGGTGCTAGCGGGAGTCCGAGCTCCTACAATGAGCAGTTCTTC.